The T cell receptor beta chain under discussion was sequenced for a study of T cell repertoires in cytomegalovirus infection. At the level of the study: Indications of both CMV infection and matching HLA type were provided by public TCR beta signatures.

The V end was cut by 5 bases, the J end by 1 base, with 6 bases between. Per germline, CDR1 MGHDK and CDR2 SYGVNS. This CDR3 spans 14 amino acids. Study observations and caveats: It was HLA-C-restricted CMV-specific TCR beta clonotypes that dominated the response ex vivo. Summed frequency of public TCR beta families distinguished CMV carriers with the relevant HLA.

TCRdb recomputed calls from the reads with MiXCR, one row per CDR3 protein. The sample has 250,000 to 350,000 distinct CDR3 sequences; around 25% are singletons. On this clonotype: The antigen is not known.

Sequencing was performed on PBMCs. J is TRBJ1-6 and V is TRBV25-1; D ambiguous. The source of this sequence is a human donor in good health (CMV status not recorded). Some clones in this sample may be carry-over from other donors' samples. The CDR3 spells CASSRGSYNSPLHF. The CDR3 coding sequence is TGTGCCAGCAGTCGCGGTTCCTATAATTCACCCCTCCACTTT.